The entry below describes one TCR beta chain. Its recognized antigen is unknown. Per-nucleotide qualities are absent, and no much larger clonotype sits a single base away. The junction shows trimming of 6 bases on V and 0 bases on J, plus 14 bases between the germline ends. CDR1 and CDR2 are drawn from the germline V gene: SNHLY, FYNNEI. Spanning cysteine to phenylalanine, the CDR3 consists of 16 amino acids. Only the CDR3 DNA is retained, 48 bases long and in frame from the first base. This entry comes from a study of blood T cell repertoires in COVID-19 (dated by TCRdb to about 2020). With regard to the full study: Samples covering the acute and convalescent phases of COVID-19 were provided by collaborators in the United States, Italy and Spain. The prospective study material was composed of cDNA or gDNA derived from T cells, B-cell-depleted T cells, or PBMCs. Deeply sampled blood TCRbeta repertoires from subjects exposed to, actively infected with, or recovered from COVID-19 were included in the dataset. The repertoires were released in a freely available public database meant as a resource for research on the immune response to SARS-CoV-2. The samples were drawn from two sources: the first 160 participants of the ongoing ImmuneRACE study, and 1,200 or so subjects contributed by 6 global collaborators. A de-identified subject ID, COVID-19 status, age in years and sex were almost always included in the sample metadata. HLA class I and class II types, where available, came from metadata supplied by the sample provider rather than from assay-based typing.

Each collaborating institution followed its own protocols to collect whole blood in K2EDTA tubes. For TCRbeta analysis, collaborators shipped samples as frozen whole blood, isolated PBMCs, or DNA extracted from either of those sample types. The research as a whole found: How much clinical and demographic metadata was included differed by source and by participant, and the metadata was provided uncurated.

The immunoSEQ Assay, a bias-controlled multiplex PCR, was used to amplify TCRbeta CDR3 regions from genomic DNA. In the paper's pipeline: Within the assay, amplification of reference gene primers was used to estimate how many nucleated cells each sample contained. Sequence reads were collapsed and filtered to measure the absolute abundance of every unique TCRbeta CDR3 rearrangement. For each sample, productive Simpson clonality was calculated as the square root of Simpson's diversity index across productive rearrangements. This is the immuneACCESS table as TCRdb keeps it, with only in-frame sequences that have V and J called. A part of the clones is gone; compared with another copy, unresolved V genes explain less than half, and the rest is unexplained. V and J calls plus clone size are reproduced from that table; the DNA served to infer D and trimming. The sample table records 85,000 to 100,000 clones; less than 85% of these occur just once. Around 15% of the sample is held by the ten biggest clonotypes.

Sample: peripheral blood. This TCR was recovered from a woman aged 55-69 years with acute or convalescent COVID-19. The sequence links TRBV2 to TRBJ2-2, with the identity of the D gene unclear. Here is the DNA: TGTGCCAGCAGGGCCACCGTTCGGGCGAACACCGGGGAGCTGTTTTTT. Its translation is CASRATVRANTGELFF.